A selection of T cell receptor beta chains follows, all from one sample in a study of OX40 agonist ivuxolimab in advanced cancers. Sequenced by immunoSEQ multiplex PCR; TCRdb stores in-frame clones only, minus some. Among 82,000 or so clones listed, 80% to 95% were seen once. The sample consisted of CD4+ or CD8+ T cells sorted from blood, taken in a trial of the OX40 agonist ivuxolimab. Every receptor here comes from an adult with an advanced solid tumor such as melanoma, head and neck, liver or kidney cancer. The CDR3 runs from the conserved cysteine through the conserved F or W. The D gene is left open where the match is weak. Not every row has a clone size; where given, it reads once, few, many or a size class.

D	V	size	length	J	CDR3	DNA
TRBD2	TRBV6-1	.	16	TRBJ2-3	CASSEYGTSITDTQYF	TGTGCCAGCAGTGAGTACGGGACTAGCATCACAGATACGCAGTATTTT
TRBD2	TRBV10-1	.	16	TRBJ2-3	CASNQGTSGNTDTQYF	TGCGCCAGCAATCAAGGGACTAGCGGAAACACAGATACGCAGTATTTT
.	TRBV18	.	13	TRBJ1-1	CASSPPADTEAFF	TGTGCCAGCTCACCCCCAGCCGACACTGAAGCTTTCTTT
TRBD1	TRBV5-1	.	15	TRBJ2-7	CASSVFGTGIGEQYF	TGCGCCAGCAGCGTGTTTGGGACAGGGATTGGCGAGCAGTACTTC
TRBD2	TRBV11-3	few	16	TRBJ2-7	CASSSPGLAGMGEQYF	TGTGCCAGCAGCTCACCGGGGCTAGCGGGAATGGGGGAGCAGTACTTC
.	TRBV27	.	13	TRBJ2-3	CASSSPGRRTQYF	TGTGCCAGCAGTTCGCCGGGTCGGAGAACGCAGTATTTT
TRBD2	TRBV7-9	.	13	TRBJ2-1	CASWTSGSAEQFF	TGTGCCAGCTGGACTAGCGGGAGTGCTGAGCAGTTCTTC
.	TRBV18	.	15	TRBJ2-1	CASSPQRASYNEQFF	TGTGCCAGCTCACCTCAACGGGCCTCCTACAATGAGCAGTTCTTC
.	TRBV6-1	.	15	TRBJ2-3	CASSASGGATDTQYF	TGTGCCAGCAGTGCTTCAGGCGGGGCCACAGATACGCAGTATTTT
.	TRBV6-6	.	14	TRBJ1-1	CASNNYRVNTEAFF	TGTGCCAGCAACAACTACAGGGTGAACACTGAAGCTTTCTTT
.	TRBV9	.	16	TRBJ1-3	CASSVRGSYSGNTIYF	TGTGCCAGCAGCGTAAGGGGCAGTTACTCTGGAAACACCATATATTTT
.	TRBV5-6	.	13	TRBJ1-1	CASSLGLNTEAFF	TGTGCCAGCAGCCTAGGATTGAACACTGAAGCTTTCTTT
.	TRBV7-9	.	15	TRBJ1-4	CTSSPGTATNEKLFF	TGTACCAGCAGCCCCGGGACGGCAACTAATGAAAAACTGTTTTTT
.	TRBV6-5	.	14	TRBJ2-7	CASSYGGNYYEQYF	TGTGCCAGCAGTTACGGCGGGAACTACTACGAGCAGTACTTC
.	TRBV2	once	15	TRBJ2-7	CASRLRAGQNYEQYF	TGTGCCAGCAGGCTTCGGGCGGGGCAAAACTACGAGCAGTACTTC
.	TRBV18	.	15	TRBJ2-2	CASSQGNTNTGELFF	TGTGCCAGCTCACAGGGGAACACGAACACCGGGGAGCTGTTTTTT
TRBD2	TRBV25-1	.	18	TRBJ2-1	CASSAPRGGAYLHNEQFF	TGTGCCAGCAGTGCCCCCCGGGGGGGGGCGTATCTCCACAATGAGCAGTTCTTC
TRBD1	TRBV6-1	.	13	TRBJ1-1	CASSESGQVRAFF	TGTGCCAGCAGTGAATCTGGACAGGTACGAGCTTTCTTT
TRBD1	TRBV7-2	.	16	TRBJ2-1	CASSLLGGQGYNEQFF	TGTGCCAGCAGCTTGTTGGGAGGACAGGGCTACAATGAGCAGTTCTTC
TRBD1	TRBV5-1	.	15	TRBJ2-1	CASSLGQGGYNEQFF	TGCGCCAGCAGCTTGGGACAGGGTGGGTACAATGAGCAGTTCTTC
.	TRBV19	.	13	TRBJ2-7	CASGRDSSYEQYF	TGTGCCAGTGGCCGGGACTCCTCCTACGAGCAGTACTTC
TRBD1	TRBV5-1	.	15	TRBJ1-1	CASSPGGQVHTEAFF	TGCGCCAGCAGCCCGGGAGGACAGGTCCACACTGAAGCTTTCTTT
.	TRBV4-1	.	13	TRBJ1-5	CASSQAGEQPQHF	TGCGCCAGCAGCCAAGCAGGAGAACAGCCCCAGCATTTT
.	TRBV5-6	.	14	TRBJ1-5	CASSLGRINQPQHF	TGTGCCAGCAGCTTGGGGAGGATCAATCAGCCCCAGCATTTT
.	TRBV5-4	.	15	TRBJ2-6	CASSLKGWGANVLTF	TGTGCCAGCAGCTTGAAGGGGTGGGGGGCCAACGTCCTGACTTTC
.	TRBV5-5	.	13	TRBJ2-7	CASSSGFSYEQYF	TGTGCCAGCAGCTCAGGGTTCTCCTACGAGCAGTACTTC
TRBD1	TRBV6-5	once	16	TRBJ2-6	CASSYGTGFGANVLTF	TGTGCCAGCAGTTACGGGACAGGCTTTGGGGCCAACGTCCTGACTTTC
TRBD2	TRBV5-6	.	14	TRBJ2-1	CASISLAGGNEQFF	TGTGCCAGCATTAGCCTAGCGGGGGGAAATGAGCAGTTCTTC
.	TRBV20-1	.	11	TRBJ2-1	CSARDLTSMFF	TGCAGTGCTAGAGACCTGACTAGTATGTTCTTC
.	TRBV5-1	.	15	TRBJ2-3	CASSLGTPSTDTQYF	TGCGCCAGCAGCTTGGGGACACCGAGCACAGATACGCAGTATTTT
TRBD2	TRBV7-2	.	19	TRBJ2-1	CASSFFHSGGTSAYNEQFF	TGTGCCAGCAGCTTTTTTCATTCGGGCGGGACTAGCGCGTACAATGAGCAGTTCTTC
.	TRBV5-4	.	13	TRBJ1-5	CASSLDPERAQHF	TGTGCCAGTAGCTTGGACCCGGAGAGGGCCCAGCATTTT
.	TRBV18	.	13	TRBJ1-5	CASSQGSSQPQHF	TGTGCCAGCTCACAAGGGAGTTCCCAGCCCCAGCATTTT
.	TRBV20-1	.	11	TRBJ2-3	CSAVLGDTQYF	TGCAGTGCTGTCTTGGGGGATACGCAGTATTTT
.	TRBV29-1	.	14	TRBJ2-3	CSVVWGRSTDTQYF	TGCAGCGTTGTATGGGGTCGGAGCACAGATACGCAGTATTTT
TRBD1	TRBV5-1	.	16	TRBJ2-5	CASSLSGTGKGETQYF	TGCGCCAGCAGCTTGTCTGGGACAGGGAAGGGAGAGACCCAGTACTTC
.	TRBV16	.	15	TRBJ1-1	CASSQIDRVNTEAFF	TGTGCCAGCAGCCAAATCGACAGAGTGAACACTGAAGCTTTCTTT
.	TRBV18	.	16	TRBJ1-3	CASSPPQETTGNTIYF	TGTGCCAGCTCACCACCACAGGAGACAACTGGAAACACCATATATTTT
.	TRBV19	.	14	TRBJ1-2	CASSIGGANYGYTF	TGTGCCAGTAGTATAGGTGGGGCGAACTATGGCTACACCTTC